This TCR beta chain was sequenced in a study of cytomegalovirus exposure and HLA in healthy donors. Background on the study: HLA-typed donors were the source of about 85 million unique TCRs held in an early data release. Whole-study results and caveats: Immune exposure information comprised only CMV serostatus.

A word on this clone: The antigen remains unidentified.

The CDR3 loop spans 14 amino acids. The ends were cut back, 5 bases at V and 6 bases at J, with 14 bases in the middle. Germline V gene lookup returns CDR1 MNHEY and CDR2 SVGAGI. Each donor was healthy, and each was a bone marrow donor. PCR was performed using 60 Vbeta and 13 Jbeta primers. TCRdb's table, derived via immunoSEQ multiplex PCR, lists solely in-frame clones and lacks some. The sample has 160,000 or so clones, roughly four fifths seen once. The clonotype comes from a female donor in good health and CMV-seronegative. The specimen was PBMCs. This chain joins TRBV6-5 and TRBJ1-5, with D uncertain. The CDR3 sequence is CASSNNGETQPQHF. CDR3 coding DNA: TGTGCCAGCAGTAATAATGGAGAGACTCAGCCCCAGCATTTT.